This entry concerns a single TCR beta chain. The data derive from a study of shared clonotypes between healthy human individuals. This CDR3 contains 15 residues. Trimming took 0 bases from V and 7 from J; bases not matched to a gene: 8. CDR1 is GTSNPN and CDR2 is SVGIG in the germline V gene (reference sequence). This table comes from immunoSEQ multiplex PCR, and its TCRdb copy is limited to in-frame clones, with some not included. The sample gives under 2,000,000 clones, about 95% of which show up once; 1.2% is in the top ten. CD8 cells classed as naive were CD45RO-negative and positively selected for CCR7, excluding terminally differentiated effector memory CD45RA+ cells.

The material sequenced was naive CD8+ T cells sorted from blood. This sequence joins TRBV30 and TRBJ2-1, with 8 bases that match TRBD2. This TCR derives from a man aged 18 to 29 in good health. The CDR3 spells CAWSVGIGRENEQFF. CDR3 coding DNA: TGTGCCTGGAGTGTAGGTATCGGGAGGGAGAATGAGCAGTTCTTC.